This T cell receptor beta chain was found in a study of T-cell reconstitution after alpha-beta-depleted transplantation in children. Study-level results: Counts and diversity of T cells one year after transplant came mostly from newly produced T cells. Day-60 TCRbeta diversity that was high in some patients was derived from surviving recipient T cells and thymic progenitors. Roughly two months post-transplant, alpha-beta T cells reportedly originated from several hundred graft clones that had expanded.

Unique molecular identifiers were built into the TCRbeta library. TCRdb reanalysed the PCR reads using MiXCR and keeps one entry per CDR3 protein. The table has around 500,000 distinct CDR3 sequences, approximately 22% seen once; the top ten hold roughly 13%. In this sample, this clonotype turned up a few times. The antigen is not known. Trimming removed 0 bases at V and 1 base at J, with 6 bases between. This CDR3 is built from 14 residues. The source material was PBMCs, mostly from graft donor cells, sampled 360 days after TCRalphabeta/CD19-depleted stem cell transplant. This clonotype originated in a boy in the first two years of life who had a stem cell transplant for acute myeloid leukemia, so the T cells may come from the graft donor. The chain recombines TRBV12-3 or TRBV12-4 with TRBJ1-1, with a weak D call TRBD1 (5 bases). For the CDR3, the DNA is TGTGCCAGCAGTTTAGCAGGGGAGAACACTGAAGCTTTCTTT. Protein product: CASSLAGENTEAFF.